The next 5 T cell receptor beta chains were all read from a single sample in a study of identical twins. One entry per CDR3 protein, called by TCRdb with MiXCR from the 5' RACE reads. The sample holds around 530,000 distinct CDR3 sequences, about 15% seen once. The same sample was also studied in work on yellow fever vaccine responses in identical twins.

The specimen sequenced was CD4+ T cells sorted from blood. Every receptor here comes from a woman between 18 and 29 years old in good health.

V and J are TRBV29-1 and TRBJ2-5, with 10 bases aligning to TRBD1. J gave up 4 bases and V 7 bases, and 9 bases lay outside the gene matches. Germline assignment: CDR1 SQVTM and CDR2 ANQGSEA. The CDR3 has 14 residues. This chain's CDR3 is CSARDRGLVETQYF. CDR3 bases: TGCAGCGCCCGGGACAGGGGATTAGTAGAGACCCAGTACTTC.

The CDR3 DNA reads TGTGCCAGCACCTTAGCGGAGCGCTCTGGAAACACCATATATTTT. It specifies CASTLAERSGNTIYF. This rearrangement joins TRBV12-3 or TRBV12-4 to TRBJ1-3; D is uncertain. This CDR3 region has 15 residues. Trimming pared 7 bases from V and 0 bases from J, leaving 13 bases between.

A few counts support this clonotype. An end of the junction does not agree with germline; a read error may underlie this. The CDR3 nucleotides read TGCAGTGCTAGAGGGACTAGTGGGGACTTC. It specifies CSARGTSGDF. This chain uses TRBV20-1 with TRBJ2-5, with 7 bases that match TRBD2. The CDR3 extends over 10 amino acids. CDR1 and CDR2 from the germline V gene are DFQATT and SNEGSKA (reference sequence).

The chain couples TRBV5-1 to TRBJ2-1; D might be TRBD1 (6 bases). V lost 4 bases, J lost 7 bases, and 18 bases lay in between. Germline lookup yields CDR1 SGHRS and CDR2 YFSETQ. The CDR3 has 15 residues. CDR3 sequence (DNA): TGCGCCAGCAGCCCCGACGGGCAGGGGTGGAATGAGCAGTTCTTC. Translating it yields CASSPDGQGWNEQFF.

This sequence joins TRBV27 and TRBJ2-5; 13 nucleotides agree with TRBD2. V was pared by 5 bases and J by 2 bases, with 8 bases of the junction left unmatched. Germline CDR1 is MNHEY and CDR2 is SMNVEV (reference sequence). The length of the CDR3 is 17 residues. CDR3 coding DNA: TGTGCCAGCAGTCCCAACCCGGGACTAGCGGGACAAGAGACCCAGTACTTC. This gives the protein CASSPNPGLAGQETQYF.